The following is a T cell receptor (beta chain) sequence with its context. Every naive CD8 library was made from between roughly 17,000 and 1,000,000 sorted cells with 10%, 30% or 50% RNA. Sorting isolated naive CD8 T cells as CD8+CD4-CCR7+CD45RA+ events. These data belong to a study of molecular identifiers for immune sequencing clone quantification. Methods described previously were used for bulk TCR libraries, and listed TCR primers were applied. TCRdb re-called the PCR reads with MiXCR, one entry per CDR3 protein. The sample lists thousands of distinct CDR3 sequences; 35% were seen once. The source is a human donor in good health. Some libraries in this study had Jurkat cell RNA spiked in. Sequencing used naive CD8+ T cells from blood, with Jurkat cell RNA spiked in. Stated subset: FACS-sorted CD8+CD4-CCR7+CD45RA+ naive T cells.

The CDR3 DNA reads TGTGCCAGCAGCCCCCCCCTGAGCGGGAGGCAAGAGACCCAGTACTTC. Translating it yields CASSPPLSGRQETQYF. This chain joins TRBV7-9 and TRBJ2-5; TRBD2 agrees at 9 bases. The length of the CDR3 is 16 residues. The germline V gene encodes CDR1 SEHNR and CDR2 FQNEAQ (reference sequence). V lost 5 bases, J lost 2 bases, and 9 bases stayed unmatched.